The 7 T cell receptor beta chains listed next were all sequenced from one sample in a study of spatial heterogeneity in lung cancer. Via MiXCR, TCRdb re-called the 5' RACE reads, giving one row per CDR3 protein. Of 25,000 to 35,000 distinct CDR3 sequences listed, 5% to 5.5% are singletons. Noted time point: blood at routine non-recurrence follow-up after resection. The sample consisted of PBMCs, taken at follow-up. These receptors all stem from a female donor with early-stage non-small cell lung cancer.

Many counts were recorded for this clonotype. The chain joins TRBV24-1 to TRBJ2-2; possibly TRBD1 or TRBD2 for D (5 bases each). Trimming took off 3 bases at V and 0 bases at J, with 10 bases between the two ends. The V gene's germline CDR1 is KGHDR and CDR2 SFDVKD. This CDR3 has 16 residues. The CDR3 nucleotides read TGTGCCACCAGTGATCCCGGGACGTCGAACACCGGGGAGCTGTTTTTT. Translated, it gives CATSDPGTSNTGELFF.

Many counts were recorded for this clonotype. CDR3 nucleotides: TGTGCCAGCAGCCAAGAGATGGGGGGAACCTACAATGAGCAGTTCTTC. This sequence encodes CASSQEMGGTYNEQFF. The chain carries TRBV4-2 and TRBJ2-1; perhaps TRBD2 as D (6 bases). V gave up 0 bases and J gave up 2 bases, with 11 bases separating them. Looked up from germline, CDR1 is LGHNA and CDR2 is YNFKEQ. The CDR3 is 16 amino acids.

This clonotype was picked up many times. The genes are TRBV20-1 and TRBJ2-3, with D perhaps matching TRBD2 (6 bases). The CDR3 is 15 amino acids. The V end lost 1 base, the J end lost 1 base, and 12 bases lay between the germline ends. CDR1 and CDR2 from the germline V gene are DFQATT and SNEGSKA (reference sequence). The CDR3 DNA is TGCAGTGCTAGAGGGCTAGCGTTGGGCACAGATACGCAGTATTTT. This gives the protein CSARGLALGTDTQYF.

There are many counts of this clonotype. This chain connects TRBV25-1 to TRBJ2-5, with 12 bases identical to TRBD1. This CDR3 has 15 residues. The germline V gene encodes CDR1 MGHDK and CDR2 SYGVNS. Trimming removed 6 bases from V and 5 bases from J; junction bases left unmatched: 7. CDR3 region: CASSFGTGGAETQYF. The CDR3 coding sequence is TGTGCCAGCAGCTTCGGGACAGGGGGCGCCGAGACCCAGTACTTC.

This clonotype was detected many times. CDR3 in amino acids: CASRGGPYEQYF. CDR3 bases: TGTGCCAGCAGGGGAGGTCCCTACGAGCAGTACTTC. The chain carries TRBV28 and TRBJ2-7; a weak D match, TRBD2 (6 bases). The CDR3 spans 12 residues. Germline CDR1 and CDR2: MDHEN and SYDVKM. V gave up 6 bases and J gave up 2 bases, with 8 bases separating them.

The CDR3: CASSQMLGQGGQPQHF. CDR3 nucleotides: TGTGCCAGCAGCCAAATGTTGGGACAGGGCGGTCAGCCCCAGCATTTT. The V gene is TRBV7-2, the J gene TRBJ1-5, with 9 bases fitting TRBD1. In germline, CDR1 is SGHTA, CDR2 FQGNSA. J gave up 6 bases and V 5 bases, and 11 bases lay outside the gene matches. The CDR3 sequence is 16 residues long.

A word on this clonotype: A much larger clone sits a single nucleotide away, making a read error possible. V gene TRBV5-6 combines with J gene TRBJ2-5; D unclear. Germline loops: CDR1 SGHDT, CDR2 YYEEEE. The CDR3 runs 13 residues. The CDR3 DNA reads as TGTGTCAGCAGCTTGGGGTCAGAAGAGACCCAGTACTTC. It is translated as CVSSLGSEETQYF.